This T cell receptor (beta chain) was documented in a study of CD8 T cells in ankylosing spondylitis. General study findings and limits: About 8 highly homologous variants made up a TCR beta motif that seemed to typify ankylosing spondylitis blood. Reported data indicate significant enrichment of disease-linked clones within matched ankylosing spondylitis synovial fluid. Existing reports had already noted some motif variants in reactive arthritis synovial fluid and blood.

This CDR3 comprises 13 residues. Trimming took off 3 bases at V and 5 bases at J, with 14 bases between the two ends. Germline-derived CDR1 and CDR2 are DFQATT and SNEGSKA (reference sequence). One entry per CDR3 protein results from TCRdb running MiXCR on the 5' RACE reads. Of 250,000 or so distinct CDR3 sequences listed, roughly 25% were seen once; the top ten hold roughly 0.67%. About this clonotype: Its matching antigen is unknown.

Sample: blood, either unsorted or a sorted T cell fraction (not recorded which). V gene TRBV20-1 combines with J gene TRBJ2-7, with D perhaps TRBD2 (6 bases). The receptor was isolated from a male donor with ankylosing spondylitis or in good health (not recorded which). The CDR3 loop reads CSARFGGVHEQYF. CDR3 nucleotide sequence: TGCAGTGCTAGGTTTGGCGGGGTCCACGAGCAGTACTTC.